These T cell receptor beta chains were read from a single sample in a study of cytomegalovirus exposure and HLA in healthy donors. TCRdb's table, derived via immunoSEQ multiplex PCR, lists solely in-frame clones and lacks some. The repertoire has 130,000 or so clones, around 8.5% of them found once; the top ten carry about 5.5%. Sequences were obtained from PBMCs. The receptors originated from a man between 40 and 49 years old in good health and CMV-seronegative. The CDR3 runs from the conserved cysteine through the conserved F or W. Each record gives: CDR3 length, J gene, clone size, D gene, V gene, CDR3 protein, CDR3 DNA. The D gene is left open where the match is weak. Some rows have no size entry. The others give once, few or many, or a class for an expanded clone.

>16|TRBJ2-7|NA|NA|TRBV5-1
CASSRSTGSSSYEQYF
TGCGCCAGCAGCCGATCAACAGGGTCGAGCTCCTACGAGCAGTACTTC
>13|TRBJ2-1|few|NA|TRBV19
CASSRDNYNEQFF
TGTGCCAGTAGTAGGGACAACTACAATGAGCAGTTCTTC
>12|TRBJ1-2|few|NA|TRBV6-1
CASSLTVYGYTF
TGTGCCAGCAGCTTAACAGTCTATGGCTACACCTTC
>16|TRBJ2-5|few|TRBD2|TRBV10-3
CAISDGRGGVQETQYF
TGTGCCATCAGTGACGGGCGGGGGGGAGTACAAGAGACCCAGTACTTC
>17|TRBJ2-4|NA|TRBD1|TRBV11-2
CASSTRTGGRAKNIQYF
TGTGCCAGCAGCACTCGGACAGGGGGAAGAGCCAAAAACATTCAGTACTTC
>15|TRBJ2-5|few|NA|TRBV6-6
CASKEGGSAEETQYF
TGTGCCAGCAAGGAGGGGGGGTCGGCGGAAGAGACCCAGTACTTC
>13|TRBJ1-1|few|TRBD1|TRBV30
CAGGKGAGTEAFF
TGTGCCGGGGGGAAGGGGGCTGGCACTGAAGCTTTCTTT
>14|TRBJ2-1|few|NA|TRBV6-6
CASSYAGAGSEQFF
TGTGCCAGCAGTTACGCGGGGGCGGGTAGTGAGCAGTTCTTC
>16|TRBJ2-3|NA|TRBD2|TRBV9
CASSGRLAGGPDTQYF
TGTGCCAGCAGCGGAAGACTAGCGGGGGGGCCGGATACGCAGTATTTT
>13|TRBJ1-2|NA|TRBD1|TRBV4-1
CASSQDRGWGYTF
TGCGCCAGCAGCCAGGACAGGGGCTGGGGCTACACCTTC
>14|TRBJ2-7|few|TRBD1|TRBV5-1
CASRSGTGGYEQYF
TGCGCCAGCAGGTCCGGGACAGGGGGCTACGAGCAGTACTTC
>12|TRBJ2-7|NA|TRBD2|TRBV6-6
CASSRGGDEQYF
TGTGCCAGCAGTCGGGGGGGGGACGAGCAGTACTTC
>17|TRBJ1-4|few|NA|TRBV4-2
CASSQDPRRSANEKLFF
TGTGCCAGCAGCCAAGATCCGCGTCGCAGCGCTAATGAAAAACTGTTTTTT
>16|TRBJ1-5|few|NA|TRBV19
CASSIVGQGNNQPQHF
TGTGCCAGTAGTATTGTCGGCCAGGGTAACAATCAGCCCCAGCATTTT
>15|TRBJ1-5|few|TRBD1|TRBV28
CASRTGDSQNQPQHF
TGTGCCAGCAGAACAGGGGACTCTCAGAATCAGCCCCAGCATTTT
>16|TRBJ2-3|NA|TRBD1|TRBV5-1
CASTEIRTGVADTQYF
TGCGCCAGCACAGAGATTCGGACAGGGGTCGCAGATACGCAGTATTTT
>13|TRBJ2-2|NA|NA|TRBV2
CASRGDAAGELFF
TGTGCCAGCAGAGGGGATGCTGCCGGGGAGCTGTTTTTT
>13|TRBJ2-7|NA|NA|TRBV6-6
CASSYTETYEQYF
TGTGCCAGCAGTTATACAGAGACCTACGAGCAGTACTTC
>15|TRBJ1-2|few|NA|TRBV7-8
CASSPVQGLGYGYTF
TGTGCCAGCAGCCCCGTACAGGGATTGGGTTATGGCTACACCTTC
>18|TRBJ2-7|few|NA|TRBV12-2
CASRPRGRTRPPRFEQYF
TGTGCAAGTCGCCCCAGAGGCCGGACTAGACCTCCCCGGTTCGAGCAGTACTTC
>14|TRBJ2-3|NA|TRBD2|TRBV9
CASSLGLASDTQYF
TGTGCCAGCAGCCTCGGACTAGCGTCAGATACGCAGTATTTT
>13|TRBJ1-2|few|TRBD1|TRBV14
CASSREQGKGYTF
TGTGCCAGCAGCCGGGAACAGGGGAAGGGCTACACCTTC